The 4 T cell receptor beta chains below were found in one sample sequenced in a study of cytomegalovirus exposure and HLA in healthy donors. The primer mix had 60 Vbeta and 13 Jbeta primers. Sequenced by immunoSEQ multiplex PCR; TCRdb stores in-frame clones only, minus some. The sample lists around 180,000 clones, around 80% occurring once. Sequencing was carried out using PBMCs. The receptor source for this set is a woman between 40 and 50 years old in good health and CMV-seronegative.

This rearrangement joins TRBV7-3 to TRBJ2-3, with D unresolved. The CDR3 has 13 amino acids. Between the trimmed V and J ends, which lost 0 bases and 6 bases, there was a span of 7 bases. Germline CDR1 and CDR2: SGHTA and FQGTGA. The CDR3 region is CASSLTIGDTQYF. CDR3 coding DNA: TGTGCCAGCAGCTTAACGATCGGGGATACGCAGTATTTT.

V is TRBV6-5 and J is TRBJ2-7; TRBD2 matches 10 bases. V gave up 6 bases and J gave up 6 bases; unmatched junction bases: 8. The CDR3 has 14 residues. Per the germline V gene, CDR1 is MNHEY and CDR2 is SVGAGI. The CDR3 sequence: CASSPGLAALEQYF. The CDR3 bases are TGTGCCAGCAGCCCCGGACTAGCGGCACTCGAGCAGTACTTC.

This clone occurred once. V usage is TRBV30 and J usage is TRBJ2-5; tentatively, D is TRBD2 (5 bases). The CDR3 contains 13 residues. CDR1 is GTSNPN, CDR2 SVGIG, per germline (reference sequence). Trimming cost V 0 bases and J 6 bases, with 11 bases left between them. The CDR3 bases are TGTGCCTGGAGTGTGGGAGAGGCCCAGACCCAGTACTTC. Translated, it gives CAWSVGEAQTQYF. Looking up the rest from reference TRBV30 and TRBJ2-5 gives the full variable domain: SQTIHQWPATLVQPVGSPLSLECTVEGTSNPNLYWYRQAAGRGLQLLFYSVGIGQISSEVPQNLSASRPQDRQFILSSKKLLLSDSGFYLCAWSVGEAQTQYFGPGTRLLVL.

V usage is TRBV5-6 and J usage is TRBJ2-3; D perhaps matches TRBD1 (5 bases). With 4 bases removed from V and 1 base from J, the gap between germline ends came to 13 bases. The germline gives CDR1 SGHDT, CDR2 YYEEEE. This CDR3 is 15 amino acids long. For the CDR3, the DNA is TGTGCCAGCAGCAAAAGGACAAGCCGCACAGATACGCAGTATTTT. Its protein product is CASSKRTSRTDTQYF.